A selection of T cell receptor beta chains follows, all from one sample in a study of blood T cell repertoires in COVID-19. The table came from immunoSEQ multiplex PCR; TCRdb's copy has only in-frame clones and leaves some out. Here the sample spans more than 300,000 clones, 90% to 95% being singletons. The specimen sequenced was PBMCs or T cells enriched from blood (not recorded which). These receptor sequences come from a woman aged 30 to 39 who had been exposed to COVID-19. Both conserved end residues are part of each CDR3. Clone size is given for some rows only: seen once, a few or many times, or a class if the clone is expanded.

v_call	j_call	clone_size	cdr3_aa
TRBV6-2/TRBV6-3	TRBJ1-3	.	CASSLRQLYSGNTIYF
TRBV7-9	TRBJ2-3	once	CASSLLVTDTQYF
TRBV27	TRBJ1-3	.	CASRKGASGNTIYF
TRBV2	TRBJ2-7	.	CASSKDRLAYEQYF
TRBV5-1	TRBJ1-1	.	CASSLTVANTEAFF
TRBV5-6	TRBJ2-2	once	CASSLKVRRATGELFF
TRBV19	TRBJ1-5	.	CASTLRGGANQPQHF
TRBV5-5	TRBJ2-5	once	CASSLDSRETQYF
TRBV7-9	TRBJ1-1	once	CASSLEGGLTEAFF
TRBV6-4	TRBJ2-7	.	CASPEGGRGISYEQYF
TRBV19	TRBJ1-2	.	CASSTNRRIYTF
TRBV13	TRBJ2-2	.	CASSPASGATGGELFF
TRBV18	TRBJ2-7	.	CASSRKAGKGVSYEQYF
TRBV28	TRBJ1-6	few	CASESGTGHPRHF
TRBV7-2	TRBJ2-5	.	CASSLVASEGETQYF
TRBV7-6	TRBJ1-2	.	CASSLGAGGNYGYTF
TRBV27	TRBJ2-3	few	CASSSGASTDTQYF
TRBV7-3	TRBJ2-3	.	CASSLNPLERGFLDTQYF
TRBV4-2	TRBJ2-3	.	CASSQGLAGSTDTQYF
TRBV19	TRBJ1-5	.	CASSIARSRGQGARQPQHF
TRBV7-8	TRBJ2-7	once	CASSRRDRSHTYEQYF
TRBV5-4	TRBJ2-7	.	CASSLHPLLSYEQYF
TRBV2	TRBJ2-1	.	CASIGQVFYNEQFF
TRBV7-2	TRBJ1-1	.	CASSSPRVFTEAFF
TRBV15	TRBJ1-5	.	CATSREGRSNQPQHF
TRBV6-5	TRBJ1-1	.	CASSSWTGLTEAFF
TRBV3-1/TRBV3-2	TRBJ1-4	.	CASSPEGYNEKLFF
TRBV4-1	TRBJ1-5	.	CASGQGPDQPQHF
TRBV2	TRBJ1-1	.	CASSVGPGMNTEAFF
TRBV18	TRBJ2-5	.	CASSRRTGTQETQYF
TRBV29-1	TRBJ2-1	once	CSVEDMTTGFGQFF